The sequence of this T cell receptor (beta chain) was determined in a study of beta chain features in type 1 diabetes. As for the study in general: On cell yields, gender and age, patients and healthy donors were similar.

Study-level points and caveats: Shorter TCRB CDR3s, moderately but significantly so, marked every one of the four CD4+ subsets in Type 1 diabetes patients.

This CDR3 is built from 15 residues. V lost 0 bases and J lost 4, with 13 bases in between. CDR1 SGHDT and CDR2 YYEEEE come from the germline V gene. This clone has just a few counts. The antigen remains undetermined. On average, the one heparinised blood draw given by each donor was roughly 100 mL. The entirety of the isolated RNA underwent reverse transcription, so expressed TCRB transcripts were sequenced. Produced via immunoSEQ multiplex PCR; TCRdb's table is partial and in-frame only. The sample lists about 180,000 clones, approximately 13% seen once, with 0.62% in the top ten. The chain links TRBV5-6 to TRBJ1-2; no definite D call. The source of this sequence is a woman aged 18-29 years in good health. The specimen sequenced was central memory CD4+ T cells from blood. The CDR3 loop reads CASSLVERRVYGYTF. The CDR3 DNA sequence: TGTGCCAGCAGCTTGGTCGAGAGGAGAGTCTATGGCTACACCTTC.